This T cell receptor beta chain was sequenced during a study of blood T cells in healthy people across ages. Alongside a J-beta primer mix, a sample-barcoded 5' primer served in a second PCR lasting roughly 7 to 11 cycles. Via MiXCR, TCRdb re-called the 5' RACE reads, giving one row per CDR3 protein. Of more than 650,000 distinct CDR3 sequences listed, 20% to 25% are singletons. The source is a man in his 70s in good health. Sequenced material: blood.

CDR3 protein: CSAWLVQGAETQYF. DNA for the CDR3: TGCAGTGCTTGGCTTGTCCAGGGGGCTGAGACCCAGTACTTC. The chain uses TRBV20-1 and TRBJ2-7, with TRBD1 matching over 8 bases. The J call may be in error: the DNA end matches TRBJ2-5 better. Per germline, CDR1 DFQATT and CDR2 SNEGSKA (reference sequence). The CDR3 runs to 14 residues.